A single sample gave rise to the 8 T cell receptor beta chains below, sequenced in a study of T cell responses to AZD1222 COVID-19 vaccine. The data were produced by immunoSEQ multiplex PCR, yet TCRdb's version contains in-frame clones alone and is incomplete. The sample contains about 160,000 clones, 80% to 90% of which appear only once. The sample was peripheral blood, taken on day 0 of AZD1222 vaccination. The source is an adult in good health.

The chain recombines TRBV10-3 with TRBJ2-2; 8 bases are a match to TRBD1. From germline, CDR1 is ENHRY and CDR2 SYGVKD. CDR3 length: 16 amino acids. V lost 4 bases and J lost 1; bases outside the gene matches: 5. The CDR3 sequence: CAISGPGTGNTGELFF. The CDR3 DNA reads TGTGCCATCAGTGGTCCCGGGACAGGGAACACCGGGGAGCTGTTTTTT.

V usage is TRBV5-5 and J usage is TRBJ2-3; TRBD2 might be the D (6 bases). Germline assignment: CDR1 SGHKS and CDR2 YYEKEE (reference sequence). The CDR3 loop spans 14 amino acids. The V end was cut by 9 bases, the J end by 2 bases, with 16 bases between. CDR3 coding DNA: TGTGCCATGAACTTGGGGGGAGACACAGATACGCAGTATTTT. It yields the protein CAMNLGGDTDTQYF.

The chain carries TRBV10-3 and TRBJ1-4; 8 bases match TRBD1. The V gene's germline CDR1 is ENHRY and CDR2 SYGVKD. The CDR3 totals 15 residues. After removal of 3 bases from V and 7 bases from J, the junction contained 7 bases not matched to a gene. The CDR3 DNA is TGTGCCATCAGTGACTCAGGGGGCGGGGGTGAAAAACTGTTTTTT. Translated, it gives CAISDSGGGGEKLFF.

The V call is TRBV6-5, the J call TRBJ2-1; the D is unclear. Trimming removed 0 bases from V and 9 bases from J, with 6 bases in between. The germline V gene has CDR1 MNHEY and CDR2 SVGAGI. This CDR3 contains 12 residues. CDR3 amino acids: CASSYSRVEQFF. As DNA, the CDR3 is TGTGCCAGCAGTTACTCTCGGGTTGAGCAGTTCTTC.

This chain joins TRBV7-3 and TRBJ2-3, with 8 bases matching TRBD1. Germline V gives CDR1 SGHTA, CDR2 FQGTGA. The CDR3 runs to 18 residues. Losses at the gene ends were 5 bases for V and 5 bases for J; bases not matched to a gene: 18. The chain's CDR3 is CASSKEAARGRSKDTQYF. For the CDR3, the DNA is TGTGCCAGCAGCAAAGAGGCTGCCAGGGGGCGATCGAAAGATACGCAGTATTTT.

This clone was recorded only once. The chain uses TRBV5-4 and TRBJ1-1; 8 bases match TRBD1. Germline assignment: CDR1 SGHNT and CDR2 YYREEE (reference sequence). The CDR3 sequence is 15 residues long. The J segment lost 6 bases and the V segment lost 4 bases, leaving 11 bases of the junction unmatched. CDR3 bases: TGTGCCAGCAGCGTTGACACAGGGGGTTTCGCTGAAGCTTTCTTT. Amino acid sequence: CASSVDTGGFAEAFF.

V gene TRBV5-1 combines with J gene TRBJ2-1, with 9 nucleotides matching TRBD2. The CDR3 runs 16 residues. Unmatched junction bases numbered 7, after V lost 4 bases and J lost 2 bases. CDR1 and CDR2 (germline): SGHRS, YFSETQ. CDR3 sequence reads: CASSPGASGTYNEQFF. DNA for the CDR3: TGCGCCAGCAGCCCGGGGGCTAGCGGGACCTACAATGAGCAGTTCTTC. The whole variable domain, remainder taken from reference TRBV5-1 and TRBJ2-1, is KAGVTQTPRYLIKTRGQQVTLSCSPISGHRSVSWYQQTPGQGLQFLFEYFSETQRNKGNFPGRFSGRQFSNSRSEMNVSTLELGDSALYLCASSPGASGTYNEQFFGPGTRLTVL.

The chain joins TRBV9 to TRBJ2-7; D might be TRBD1 or TRBD2, each matching 6 bases. The CDR3 is 15 amino acids. Germline V gives CDR1 SGDLS, CDR2 YYNGEE. The V and J ends lost 0 bases and 1 base respectively, with 11 bases between them. The CDR3 DNA sequence: TGTGCCAGCAGCGTAGGGGGGGCTAGTTCCTACGAGCAGTACTTC. It translates to CASSVGGASSYEQYF.